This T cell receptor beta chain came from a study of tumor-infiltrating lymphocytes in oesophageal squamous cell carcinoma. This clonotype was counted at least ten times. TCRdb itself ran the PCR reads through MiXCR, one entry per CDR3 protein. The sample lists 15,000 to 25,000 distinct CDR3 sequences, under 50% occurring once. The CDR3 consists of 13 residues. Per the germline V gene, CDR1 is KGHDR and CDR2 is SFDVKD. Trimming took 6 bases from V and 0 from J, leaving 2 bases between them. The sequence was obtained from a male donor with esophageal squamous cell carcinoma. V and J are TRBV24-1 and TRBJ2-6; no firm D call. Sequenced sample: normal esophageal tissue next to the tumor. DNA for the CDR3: TGTGCCACCAGTCTCTCTGGGGCCAACGTCCTGACTTTC. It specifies CATSLSGANVLTF.